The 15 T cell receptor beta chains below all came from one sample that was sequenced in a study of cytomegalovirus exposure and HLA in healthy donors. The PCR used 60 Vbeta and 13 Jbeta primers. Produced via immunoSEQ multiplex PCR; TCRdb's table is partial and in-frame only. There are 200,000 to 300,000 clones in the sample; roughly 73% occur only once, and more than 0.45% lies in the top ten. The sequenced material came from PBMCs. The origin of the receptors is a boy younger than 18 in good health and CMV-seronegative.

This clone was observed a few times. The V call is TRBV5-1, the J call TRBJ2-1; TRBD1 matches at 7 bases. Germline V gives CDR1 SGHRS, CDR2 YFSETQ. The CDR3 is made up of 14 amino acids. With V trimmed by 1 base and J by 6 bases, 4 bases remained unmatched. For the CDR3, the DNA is TGCGCCAGCAGCTTGAGGGGGCGAGTCAATGAGCAGTTCTTC. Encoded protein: CASSLRGRVNEQFF. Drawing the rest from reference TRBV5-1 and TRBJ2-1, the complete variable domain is KAGVTQTPRYLIKTRGQQVTLSCSPISGHRSVSWYQQTPGQGLQFLFEYFSETQRNKGNFPGRFSGRQFSNSRSEMNVSTLELGDSALYLCASSLRGRVNEQFFGPGTRLTVL.

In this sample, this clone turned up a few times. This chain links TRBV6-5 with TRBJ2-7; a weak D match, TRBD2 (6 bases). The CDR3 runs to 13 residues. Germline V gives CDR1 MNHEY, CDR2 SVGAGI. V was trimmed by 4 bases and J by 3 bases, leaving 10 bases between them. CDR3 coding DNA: TGTGCCAGCAGTTCCCCGGGGGTCTACGAGCAGTACTTC. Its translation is CASSSPGVYEQYF.

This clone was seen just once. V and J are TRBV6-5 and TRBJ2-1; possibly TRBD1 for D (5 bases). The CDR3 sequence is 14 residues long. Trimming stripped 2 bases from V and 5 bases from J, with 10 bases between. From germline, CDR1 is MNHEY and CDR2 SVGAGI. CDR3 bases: TGTGCCAGCAGTTACCGGACAACAGACAATGAGCAGTTCTTC. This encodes CASSYRTTDNEQFF.

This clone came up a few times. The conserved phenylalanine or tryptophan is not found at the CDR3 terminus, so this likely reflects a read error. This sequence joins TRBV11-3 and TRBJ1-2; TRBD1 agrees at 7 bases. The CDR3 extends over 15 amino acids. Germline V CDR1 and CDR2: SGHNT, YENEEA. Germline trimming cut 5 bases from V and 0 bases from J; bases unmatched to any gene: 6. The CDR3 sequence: CASSHRDRPNYGYTL. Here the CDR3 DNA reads TGTGCCAGCAGCCACCGGGACAGACCTAACTATGGCTACACCCTC.

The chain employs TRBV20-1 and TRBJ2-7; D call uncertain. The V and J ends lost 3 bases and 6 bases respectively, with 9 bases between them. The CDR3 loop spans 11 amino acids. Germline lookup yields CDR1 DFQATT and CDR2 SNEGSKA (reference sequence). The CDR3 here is CSASPLTEQYF. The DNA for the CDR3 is TGCAGTGCTAGCCCGCTAACCGAGCAGTACTTC.

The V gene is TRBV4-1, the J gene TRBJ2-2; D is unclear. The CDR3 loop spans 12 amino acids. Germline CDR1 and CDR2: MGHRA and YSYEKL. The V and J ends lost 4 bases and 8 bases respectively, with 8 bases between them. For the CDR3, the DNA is TGCGCCAGCAGCCGCGGCGAGGGGGAGCTGTTTTTT. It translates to CASSRGEGELFF.

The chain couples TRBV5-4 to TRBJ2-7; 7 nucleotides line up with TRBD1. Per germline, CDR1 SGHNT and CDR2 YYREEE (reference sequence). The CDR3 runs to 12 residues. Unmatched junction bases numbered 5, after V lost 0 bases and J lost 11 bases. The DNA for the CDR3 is TGTGCCAGCAGCTTGGCCTCTACAGGGGAGTACTTC. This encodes CASSLASTGEYF.

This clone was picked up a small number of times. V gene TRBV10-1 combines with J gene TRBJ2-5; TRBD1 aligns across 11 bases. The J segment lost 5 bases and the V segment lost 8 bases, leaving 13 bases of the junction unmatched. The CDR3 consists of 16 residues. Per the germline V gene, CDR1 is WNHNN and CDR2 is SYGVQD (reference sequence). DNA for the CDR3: TGCGCCAGCTCCTCGGACAGGGGGCTTTTACAGGAGACCCAGTACTTC. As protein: CASSSDRGLLQETQYF.

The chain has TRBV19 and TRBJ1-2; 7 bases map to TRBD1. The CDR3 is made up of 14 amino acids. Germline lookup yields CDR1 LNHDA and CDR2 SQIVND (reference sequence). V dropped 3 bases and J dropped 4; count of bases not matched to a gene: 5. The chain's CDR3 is CASSIYPGGYGYTF. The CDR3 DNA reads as TGTGCCAGTAGTATTTATCCAGGGGGCTATGGCTACACCTTC.

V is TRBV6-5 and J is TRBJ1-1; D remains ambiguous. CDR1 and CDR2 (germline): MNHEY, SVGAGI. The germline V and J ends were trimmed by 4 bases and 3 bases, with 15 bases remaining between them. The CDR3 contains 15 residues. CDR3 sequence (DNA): TGTGCCAGCAGTTCGCGGGAAGGGCGGTACACTGAAGCTTTCTTT. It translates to CASSSREGRYTEAFF.

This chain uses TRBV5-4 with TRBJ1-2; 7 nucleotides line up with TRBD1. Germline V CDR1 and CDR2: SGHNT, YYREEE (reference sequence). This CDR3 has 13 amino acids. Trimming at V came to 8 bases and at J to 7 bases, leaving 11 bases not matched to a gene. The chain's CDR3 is CASWGTDRRGYTF. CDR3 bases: TGTGCCAGTTGGGGGACAGATCGCCGTGGCTACACCTTC.

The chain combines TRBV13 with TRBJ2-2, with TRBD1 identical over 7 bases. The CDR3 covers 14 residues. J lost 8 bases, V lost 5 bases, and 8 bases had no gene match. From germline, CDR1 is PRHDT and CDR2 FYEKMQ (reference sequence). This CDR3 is CASSLAKGAGELFF. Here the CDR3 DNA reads TGTGCCAGCAGCCTAGCCAAGGGGGCGGGGGAGCTGTTTTTT.

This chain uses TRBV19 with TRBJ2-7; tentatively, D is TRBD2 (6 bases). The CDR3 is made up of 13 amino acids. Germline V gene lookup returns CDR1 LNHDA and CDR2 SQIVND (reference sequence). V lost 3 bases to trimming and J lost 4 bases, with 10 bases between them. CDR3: CASSMYRGYEQYF. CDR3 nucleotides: TGTGCCAGTAGTATGTATCGGGGGTACGAGCAGTACTTC.

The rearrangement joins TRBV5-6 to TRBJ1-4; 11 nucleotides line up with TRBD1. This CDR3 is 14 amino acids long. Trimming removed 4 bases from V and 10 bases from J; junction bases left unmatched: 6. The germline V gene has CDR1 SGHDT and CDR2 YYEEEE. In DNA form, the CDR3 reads TGTGCCAGCAGCCTAGGACAGGGGGCCAGAAAACTGTTTTTT. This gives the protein CASSLGQGARKLFF.

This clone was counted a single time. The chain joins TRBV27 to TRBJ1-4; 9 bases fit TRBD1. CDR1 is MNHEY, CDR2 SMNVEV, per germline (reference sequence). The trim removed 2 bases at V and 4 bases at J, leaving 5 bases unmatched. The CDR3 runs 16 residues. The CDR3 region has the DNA TGTGCCAGCAGTTTAGTCGGGACAGGGCTTAATGAAAAACTGTTTTTT. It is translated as CASSLVGTGLNEKLFF. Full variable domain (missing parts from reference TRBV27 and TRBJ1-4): EAQVTQNPRYLITVTGKKLTVTCSQNMNHEYMSWYRQDPGLGLRQIYYSMNVEVTDKGDVPEGYKVSRKEKRNFPLILESPSPNQTSLYFCASSLVGTGLNEKLFFGSGTQLSVL.